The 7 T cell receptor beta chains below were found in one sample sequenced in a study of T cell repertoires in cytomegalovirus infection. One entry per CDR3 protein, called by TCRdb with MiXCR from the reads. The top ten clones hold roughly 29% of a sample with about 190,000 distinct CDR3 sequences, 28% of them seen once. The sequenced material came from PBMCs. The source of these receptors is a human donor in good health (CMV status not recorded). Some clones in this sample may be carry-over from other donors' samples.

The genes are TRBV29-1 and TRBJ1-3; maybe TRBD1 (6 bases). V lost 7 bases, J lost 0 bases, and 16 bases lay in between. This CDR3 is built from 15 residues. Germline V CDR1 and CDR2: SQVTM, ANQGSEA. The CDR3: CSAQGGGYSGNTIYF. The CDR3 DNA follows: TGCAGCGCCCAAGGGGGGGGCTACTCTGGAAACACCATATATTTT.

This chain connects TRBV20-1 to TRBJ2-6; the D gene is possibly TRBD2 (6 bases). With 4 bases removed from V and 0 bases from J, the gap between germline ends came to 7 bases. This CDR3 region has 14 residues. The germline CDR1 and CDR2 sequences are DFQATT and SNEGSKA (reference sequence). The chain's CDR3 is CSAKEGSGANVLTF. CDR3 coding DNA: TGCAGTGCTAAGGAGGGCTCTGGGGCCAACGTCCTGACTTTC.

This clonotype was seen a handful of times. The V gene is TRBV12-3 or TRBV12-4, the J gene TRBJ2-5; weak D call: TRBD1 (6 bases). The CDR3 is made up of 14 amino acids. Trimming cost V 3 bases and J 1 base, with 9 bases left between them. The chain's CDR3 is CASSFQGTQETQYF. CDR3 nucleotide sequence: TGTGCCAGCAGTTTTCAGGGGACCCAAGAGACCCAGTACTTC.

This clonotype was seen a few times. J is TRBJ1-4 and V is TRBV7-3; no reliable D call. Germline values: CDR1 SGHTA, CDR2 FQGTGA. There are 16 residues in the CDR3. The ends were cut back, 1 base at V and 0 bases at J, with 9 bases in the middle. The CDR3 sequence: CASSLNRVATNEKLFF. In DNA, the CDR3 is TGTGCCAGCAGCTTAAACCGCGTTGCAACTAATGAAAAACTGTTTTTT.

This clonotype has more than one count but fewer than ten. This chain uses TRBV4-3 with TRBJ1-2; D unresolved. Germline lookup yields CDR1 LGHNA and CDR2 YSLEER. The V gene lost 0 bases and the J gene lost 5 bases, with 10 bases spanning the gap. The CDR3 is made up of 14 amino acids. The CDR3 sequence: CASSQDLVGYGYTF. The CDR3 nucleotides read TGCGCCAGCAGCCAAGATCTGGTGGGGTATGGCTACACCTTC.

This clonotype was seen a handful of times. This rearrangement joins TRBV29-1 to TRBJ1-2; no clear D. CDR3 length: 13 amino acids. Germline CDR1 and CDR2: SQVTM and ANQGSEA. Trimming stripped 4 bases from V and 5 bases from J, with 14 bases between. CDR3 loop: CSVGSGDLYGYTF. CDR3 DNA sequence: TGCAGCGTTGGGTCAGGAGACTTGTATGGCTACACCTTC. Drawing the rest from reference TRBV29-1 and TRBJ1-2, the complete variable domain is SAVISQKPSRDICQRGTSLTIQCQVDSQVTMMFWYRQQPGQSLTLIATANQGSEATYESGFVIDKFPISRPNLTFSTLTVSNMSPEDSSIYLCSVGSGDLYGYTFGSGTRLTVV.

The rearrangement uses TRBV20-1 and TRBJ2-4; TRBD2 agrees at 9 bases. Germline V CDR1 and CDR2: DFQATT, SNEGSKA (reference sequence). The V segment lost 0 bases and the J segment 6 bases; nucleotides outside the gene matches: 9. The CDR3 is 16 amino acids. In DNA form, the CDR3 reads TGCAGTGCTAGAGATCCGGGCGGGGGGGCCGCAAACATTCAGTACTTC. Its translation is CSARDPGGGAANIQYF.